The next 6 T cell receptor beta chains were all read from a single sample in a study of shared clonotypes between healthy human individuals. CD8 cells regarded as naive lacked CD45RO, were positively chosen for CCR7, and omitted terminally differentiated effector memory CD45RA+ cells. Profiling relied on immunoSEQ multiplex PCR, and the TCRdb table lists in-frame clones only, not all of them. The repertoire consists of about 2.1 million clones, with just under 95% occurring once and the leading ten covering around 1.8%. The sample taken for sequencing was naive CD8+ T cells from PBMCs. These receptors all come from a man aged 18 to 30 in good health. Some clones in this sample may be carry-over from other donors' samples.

The CDR3 sequence: CASSGERDTGYF. CDR3 nucleotide sequence: TGTGCCAGCAGTGGGGAGAGGGACACCGGGTACTTC. This chain joins TRBV2 and TRBJ2-7; tentatively, D is TRBD1 (6 bases). Germline V gene sequence: CDR1 SNHLY, CDR2 FYNNEI. Trimming removed 4 bases at V and 12 bases at J, with 16 bases between. This CDR3 is built from 12 residues.

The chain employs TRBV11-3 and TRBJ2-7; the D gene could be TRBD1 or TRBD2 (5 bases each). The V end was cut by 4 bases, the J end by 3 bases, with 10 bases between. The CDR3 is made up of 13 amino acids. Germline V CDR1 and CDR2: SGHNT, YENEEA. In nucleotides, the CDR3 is TGTGCCAGCAGCTCCAGGGAGAGCTACGAGCAGTACTTC. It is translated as CASSSRESYEQYF.

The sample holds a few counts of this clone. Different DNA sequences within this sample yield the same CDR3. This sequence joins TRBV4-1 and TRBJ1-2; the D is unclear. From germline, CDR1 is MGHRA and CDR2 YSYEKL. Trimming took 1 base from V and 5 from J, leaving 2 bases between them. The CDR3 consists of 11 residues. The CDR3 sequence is CASSQGYGYTF. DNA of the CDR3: TGCGCCAGCAGCCAAGGGTATGGCTACACCTTC.

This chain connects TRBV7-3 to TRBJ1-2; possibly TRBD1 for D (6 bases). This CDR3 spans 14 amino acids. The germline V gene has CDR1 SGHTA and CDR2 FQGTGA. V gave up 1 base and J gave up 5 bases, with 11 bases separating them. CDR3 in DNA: TGTGCCAGCAGCTTAAGTGGACAGCCTTATGGCTACACCTTC. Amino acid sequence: CASSLSGQPYGYTF.

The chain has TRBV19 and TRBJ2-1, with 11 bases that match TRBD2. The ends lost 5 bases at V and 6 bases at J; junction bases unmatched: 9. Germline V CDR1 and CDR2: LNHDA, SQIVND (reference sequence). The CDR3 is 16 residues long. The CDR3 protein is CASSHATSGARNEQFF. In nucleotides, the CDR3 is TGTGCCAGTAGTCACGCGACTAGCGGGGCCCGCAATGAGCAGTTCTTC.

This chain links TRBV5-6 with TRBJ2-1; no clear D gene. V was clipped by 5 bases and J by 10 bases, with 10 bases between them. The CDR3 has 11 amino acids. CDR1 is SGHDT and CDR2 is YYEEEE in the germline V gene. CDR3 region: CASSYEREQFF. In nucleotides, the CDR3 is TGTGCCAGCAGTTACGAAAGAGAGCAGTTCTTC.